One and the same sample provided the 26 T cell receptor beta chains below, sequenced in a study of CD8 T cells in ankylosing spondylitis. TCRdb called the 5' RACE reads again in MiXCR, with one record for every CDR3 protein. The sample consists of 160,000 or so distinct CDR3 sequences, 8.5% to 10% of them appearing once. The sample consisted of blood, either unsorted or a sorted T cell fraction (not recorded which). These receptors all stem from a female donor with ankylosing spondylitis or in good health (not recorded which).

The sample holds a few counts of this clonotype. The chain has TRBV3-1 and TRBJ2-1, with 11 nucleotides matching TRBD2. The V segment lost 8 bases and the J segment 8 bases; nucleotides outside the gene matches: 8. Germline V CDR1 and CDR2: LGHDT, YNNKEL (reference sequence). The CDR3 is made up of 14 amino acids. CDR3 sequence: CASLLAGADDEQFF. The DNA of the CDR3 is TGTGCCAGCCTACTAGCGGGAGCAGACGATGAGCAGTTCTTC.

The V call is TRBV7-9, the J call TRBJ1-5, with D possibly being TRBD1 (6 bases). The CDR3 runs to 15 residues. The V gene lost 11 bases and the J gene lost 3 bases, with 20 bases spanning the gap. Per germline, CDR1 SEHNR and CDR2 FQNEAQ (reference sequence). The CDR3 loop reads CASQAGGWVNQPQHF. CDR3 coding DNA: TGTGCCTCTCAGGCGGGGGGCTGGGTCAATCAGCCCCAGCATTTT.

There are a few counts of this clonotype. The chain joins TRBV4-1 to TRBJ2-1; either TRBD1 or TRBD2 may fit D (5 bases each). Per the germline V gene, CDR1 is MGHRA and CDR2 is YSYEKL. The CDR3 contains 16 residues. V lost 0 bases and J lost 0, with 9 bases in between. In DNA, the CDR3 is TGCGCCAGCAGCCAAGAGGTGGGGACCTCCTACAATGAGCAGTTCTTC. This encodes CASSQEVGTSYNEQFF.

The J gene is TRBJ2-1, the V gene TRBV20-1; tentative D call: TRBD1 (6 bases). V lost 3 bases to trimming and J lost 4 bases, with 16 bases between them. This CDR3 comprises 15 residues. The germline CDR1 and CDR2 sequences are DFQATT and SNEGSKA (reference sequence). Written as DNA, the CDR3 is TGCAGTGCTAGGAGGACAGACTTCCATTACAATGAGCAGTTCTTC. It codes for CSARRTDFHYNEQFF.

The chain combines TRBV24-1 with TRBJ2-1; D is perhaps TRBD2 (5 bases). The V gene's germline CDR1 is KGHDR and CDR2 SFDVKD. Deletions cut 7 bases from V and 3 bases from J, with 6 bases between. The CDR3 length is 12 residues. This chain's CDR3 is CATRSGYNEQFF. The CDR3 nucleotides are TGTGCCACCAGAAGCGGCTACAATGAGCAGTTCTTC.

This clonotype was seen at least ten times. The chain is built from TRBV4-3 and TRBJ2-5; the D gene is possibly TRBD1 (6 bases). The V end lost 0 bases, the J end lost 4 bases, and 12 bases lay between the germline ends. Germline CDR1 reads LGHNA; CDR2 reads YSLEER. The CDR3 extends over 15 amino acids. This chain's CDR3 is CASSQDGGGGETQYF. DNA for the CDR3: TGCGCCAGCAGCCAAGATGGGGGCGGAGGAGAGACCCAGTACTTC.

CDR3 amino acids: CASTVYGELFF. CDR3 nucleotides: TGTGCCAGCACGGTGTACGGGGAGCTGTTTTTT. The chain is built from TRBV28 and TRBJ2-2; D is unclear. CDR3 size: 11 residues. Germline assignment: CDR1 MDHEN and CDR2 SYDVKM. Trimming left V 7 bases short and J 7 bases short, with 7 bases between.

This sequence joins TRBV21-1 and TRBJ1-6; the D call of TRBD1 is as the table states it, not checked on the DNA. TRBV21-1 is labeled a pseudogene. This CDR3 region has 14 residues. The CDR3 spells CASRGGHYNSPLHF. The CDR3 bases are TGTGCCAGCAGAGGGGGACATTATAATTCACCCCTCCACTTT.

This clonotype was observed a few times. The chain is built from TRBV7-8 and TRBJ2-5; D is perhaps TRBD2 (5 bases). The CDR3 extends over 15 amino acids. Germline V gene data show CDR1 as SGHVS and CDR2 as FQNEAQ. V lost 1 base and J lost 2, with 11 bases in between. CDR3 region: CASSLEVGVQETQYF. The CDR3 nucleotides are TGTGCCAGCAGCTTAGAGGTCGGGGTTCAAGAGACCCAGTACTTC.

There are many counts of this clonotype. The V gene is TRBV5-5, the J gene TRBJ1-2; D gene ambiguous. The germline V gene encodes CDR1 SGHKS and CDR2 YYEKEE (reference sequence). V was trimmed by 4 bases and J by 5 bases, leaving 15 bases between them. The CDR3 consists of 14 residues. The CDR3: CASSQREFYYGYTF. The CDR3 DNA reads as TGTGCCAGCAGCCAGCGGGAGTTTTATTATGGCTACACCTTC.

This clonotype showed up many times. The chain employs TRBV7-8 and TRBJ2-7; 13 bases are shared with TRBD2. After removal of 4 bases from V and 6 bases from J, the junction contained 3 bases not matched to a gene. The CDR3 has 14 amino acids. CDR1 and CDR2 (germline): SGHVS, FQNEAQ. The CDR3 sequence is CASSWGLAGFEQYF. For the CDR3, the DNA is TGTGCCAGCAGCTGGGGACTAGCGGGATTCGAGCAGTACTTC.

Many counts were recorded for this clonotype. CDR3 DNA: TGCGCCAGCAGGTCGGCCTGGAACTCTGGGGCCAACGTCCTGACTTTC. Protein sequence: CASRSAWNSGANVLTF. The V and J genes are TRBV5-1 and TRBJ2-6, with no clear D. Trimming removed 5 bases from V and 0 bases from J, with 12 bases in between. The CDR3 loop spans 16 amino acids. CDR1 and CDR2 from the germline V gene are SGHRS and YFSETQ.

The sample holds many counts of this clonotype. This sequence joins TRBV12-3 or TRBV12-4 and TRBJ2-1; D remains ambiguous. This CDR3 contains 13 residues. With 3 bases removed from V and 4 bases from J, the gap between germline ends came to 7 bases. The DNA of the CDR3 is TGTGCCAGCAGTTTTGGGCCTTACAATGAGCAGTTCTTC. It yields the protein CASSFGPYNEQFF.

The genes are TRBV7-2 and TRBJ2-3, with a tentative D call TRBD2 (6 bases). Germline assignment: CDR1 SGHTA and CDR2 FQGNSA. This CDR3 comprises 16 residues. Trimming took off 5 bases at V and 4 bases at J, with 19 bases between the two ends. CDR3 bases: TGTGCCAGCAGCACCGGGACTTCCTTAAGCGCAGATACGCAGTATTTT. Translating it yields CASSTGTSLSADTQYF.

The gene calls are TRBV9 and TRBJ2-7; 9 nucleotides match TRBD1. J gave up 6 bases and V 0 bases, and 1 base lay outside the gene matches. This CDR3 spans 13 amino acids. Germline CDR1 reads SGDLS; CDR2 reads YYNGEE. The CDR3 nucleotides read TGTGCCAGCAGCGTAGGGACAGGGGCCGAGCAGTACTTC. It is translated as CASSVGTGAEQYF.

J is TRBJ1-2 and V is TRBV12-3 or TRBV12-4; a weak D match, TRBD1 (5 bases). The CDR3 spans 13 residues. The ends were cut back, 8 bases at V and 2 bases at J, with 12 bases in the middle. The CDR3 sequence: CASAAGSNYGYTF. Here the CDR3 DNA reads TGTGCCAGCGCGGCAGGGAGCAACTATGGCTACACCTTC.

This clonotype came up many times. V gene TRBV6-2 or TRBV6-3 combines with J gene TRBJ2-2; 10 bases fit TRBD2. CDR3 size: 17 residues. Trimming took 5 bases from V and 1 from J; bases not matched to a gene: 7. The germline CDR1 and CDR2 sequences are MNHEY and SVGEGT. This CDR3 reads CASSVRLAGRNTGELFF. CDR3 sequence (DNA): TGTGCCAGCAGTGTCAGACTAGCGGGCCGGAACACCGGGGAGCTGTTTTTT.

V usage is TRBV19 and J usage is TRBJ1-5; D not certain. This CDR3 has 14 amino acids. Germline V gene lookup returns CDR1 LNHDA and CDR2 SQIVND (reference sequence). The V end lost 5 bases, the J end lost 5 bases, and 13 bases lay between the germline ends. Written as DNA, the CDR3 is TGTGCCAGTAGTTGGTCAGCCGGGGATCAGCCCCAGCATTTT. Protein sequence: CASSWSAGDQPQHF.

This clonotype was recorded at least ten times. CDR3 in amino acids: CSVVSEGEAFF. The CDR3 DNA follows: TGCAGCGTTGTGAGTGAGGGTGAAGCTTTCTTT. The rearrangement links TRBV29-1 to TRBJ1-1; unclear D gene. CDR1 is SQVTM, CDR2 ANQGSEA, per germline. CDR3 length: 11 residues. V was pared by 4 bases and J by 7 bases, with 10 bases between.

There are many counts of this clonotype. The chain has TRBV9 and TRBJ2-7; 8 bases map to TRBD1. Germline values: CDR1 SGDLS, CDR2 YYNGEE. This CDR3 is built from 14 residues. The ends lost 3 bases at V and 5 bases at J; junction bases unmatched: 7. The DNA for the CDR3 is TGTGCCAGCAGCGCCTCCAGGGGGCTGGACGAGCAGTACTTC. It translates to CASSASRGLDEQYF.

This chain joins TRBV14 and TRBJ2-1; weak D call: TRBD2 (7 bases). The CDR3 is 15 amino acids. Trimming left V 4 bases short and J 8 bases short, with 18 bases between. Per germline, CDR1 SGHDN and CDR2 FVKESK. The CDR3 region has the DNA TGTGCCAGCAGCCGGGTAGCGGGCGAGGGGGATGAGCAGTTCTTC. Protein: CASSRVAGEGDEQFF.

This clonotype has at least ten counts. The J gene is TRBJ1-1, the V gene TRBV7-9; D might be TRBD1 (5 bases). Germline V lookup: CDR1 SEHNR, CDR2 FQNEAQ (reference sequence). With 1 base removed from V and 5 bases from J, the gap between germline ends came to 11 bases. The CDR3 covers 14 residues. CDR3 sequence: CASSLVDRGTEAFF. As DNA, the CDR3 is TGTGCCAGCAGCTTAGTGGACCGGGGGACTGAAGCTTTCTTT.

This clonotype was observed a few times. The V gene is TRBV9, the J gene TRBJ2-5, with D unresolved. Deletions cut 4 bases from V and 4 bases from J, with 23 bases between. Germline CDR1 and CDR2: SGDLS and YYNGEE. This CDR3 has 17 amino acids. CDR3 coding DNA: TGTGCCAGCAGCCCCTTATCCGGGCTTACCTTCCGAGAGACCCAGTACTTC. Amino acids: CASSPLSGLTFRETQYF.

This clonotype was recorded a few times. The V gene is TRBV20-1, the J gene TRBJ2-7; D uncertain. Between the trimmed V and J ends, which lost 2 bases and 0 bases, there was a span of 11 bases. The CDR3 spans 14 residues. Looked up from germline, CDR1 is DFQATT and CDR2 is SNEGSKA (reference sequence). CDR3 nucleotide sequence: TGCAGTGCTAGATCCGACGACACCTCCTACGAGCAGTACTTC. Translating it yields CSARSDDTSYEQYF.

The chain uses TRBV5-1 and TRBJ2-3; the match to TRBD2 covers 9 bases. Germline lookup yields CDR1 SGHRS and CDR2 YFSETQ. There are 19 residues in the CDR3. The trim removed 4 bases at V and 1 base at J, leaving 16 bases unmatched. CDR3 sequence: CASSPEGSGRSRGTDTQYF. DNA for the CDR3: TGCGCCAGCAGCCCCGAGGGTAGCGGGAGATCCCGGGGCACAGATACGCAGTATTTT.

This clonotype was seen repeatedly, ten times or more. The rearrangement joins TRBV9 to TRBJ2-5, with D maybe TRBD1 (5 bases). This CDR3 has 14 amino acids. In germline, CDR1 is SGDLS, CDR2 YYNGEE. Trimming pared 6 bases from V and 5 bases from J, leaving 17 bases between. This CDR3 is CASNEGERWETQYF. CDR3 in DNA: TGTGCCAGCAATGAAGGGGAACGTTGGGAGACCCAGTACTTC. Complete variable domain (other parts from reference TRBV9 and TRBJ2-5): DSGVTQTPKHLITATGQRVTLRCSPRSGDLSVYWYQQSLDQGLQFLIQYYNGEERAKGNILERFSAQQFPDLHSELNLSSLELGDSALYFCASNEGERWETQYFGPGTRLLVL.